The 17 T cell receptor beta chains in this list originate from one sample, sequenced in a study of a mutant IDH1 vaccine in newly diagnosed glioma (dated by TCRdb to about 2021). Libraries were prepared through the immunoSEQ multiplex PCR assay. TCRdb obtained this table from immuneACCESS and retained in-frame rearrangements with V and J assigned. These tables miss some clones; where compared with another copy, unresolved V genes account for less than half of the shortfall, and the remainder is unexplained. Recorded for this sample are approximately 50,000 clones; 85% to 90% of them occurred a single time. The ten largest clonotypes hold about 1.4% of the sample. The time point label on this specimen signifies: week 23, last vaccination. Each vaccine dose, consisting of 300 ug of a 20-mer mutant IDH1 peptide in Montanide, was administered subcutaneously with topical imiquimod. Antigen specificity for these receptors is unknown.

The specimen comprised PBMCs, sampled from a glioma patient whose treatment included an IDH1 peptide vaccine. Receptor source: a man aged 35 to 55 with glioma.

For the CDR3, the DNA is TGTGCCAGCAGTTTGCGGGGCAGGGTCTCCTACGAGCAGTACTTC. Translation gives CASSLRGRVSYEQYF. The chain couples TRBV28 to TRBJ2-7, with D possibly matching TRBD2 (6 bases). In germline, CDR1 is MDHEN, CDR2 SYDVKM. The CDR3 loop spans 15 amino acids. V was shortened by 3 bases and J by 0 bases, with 12 bases between the two germline ends.

The genes are TRBV19 and TRBJ1-1; unclear D gene. V lost 5 bases to trimming and J lost 3 bases, with 7 bases between them. CDR3 length equals 12 residues. The germline V gene has CDR1 LNHDA and CDR2 SQIVND (reference sequence). The CDR3 reads CASSFFYTEAFF. For the CDR3, the DNA is TGTGCCAGTAGTTTTTTTTACACTGAAGCTTTCTTT.

This clone was counted a single time. CDR3 in DNA: TGTGCCAGCAGCAGCCGGACAGGGGGTTATCAGCCCCAGCATTTT. It translates to CASSSRTGGYQPQHF. The chain is built from TRBV7-2 and TRBJ1-5; TRBD1 matches at 10 bases. This CDR3 is 15 amino acids long. J was trimmed by 5 bases and V by 5 bases; bases with no gene match: 6. In germline, CDR1 is SGHTA, CDR2 FQGNSA.

The sample holds one count of this clone. V gene TRBV19 combines with J gene TRBJ1-5; D uncertain. Trimming removed 3 bases at V and 3 bases at J, with 12 bases between. The CDR3 has 15 amino acids. Germline V gene lookup returns CDR1 LNHDA and CDR2 SQIVND (reference sequence). The CDR3 sequence: CASSISAALNQPQHF. As DNA, the CDR3 is TGTGCCAGTAGTATTTCGGCAGCACTCAATCAGCCCCAGCATTTT.

The rearrangement links TRBV18 to TRBJ1-4, with D tentatively TRBD1 (5 bases). The ends were cut back, 4 bases at V and 5 bases at J, with 11 bases in the middle. Germline V lookup: CDR1 KGHSH, CDR2 LQKENI. The CDR3 loop spans 14 amino acids. CDR3 sequence reads: CASSQQTGNEKLFF. For the CDR3, the DNA is TGTGCCAGCTCACAACAAACAGGCAATGAAAAACTGTTTTTT.

The chain links TRBV28 to TRBJ1-2; possibly TRBD1 for D (6 bases). The CDR3 loop spans 15 amino acids. Trimming removed 6 bases from V and 4 bases from J, with 18 bases in between. Germline-derived CDR1 and CDR2 are MDHEN and SYDVKM. Here the CDR3 DNA reads TGTGCCAGCAGCTTGGTAGTGACAGGTCTCTATGGCTACACCTTC. Encoded protein: CASSLVVTGLYGYTF.

The chain joins TRBV7-2 to TRBJ2-7; TRBD2 aligns across 9 bases. CDR1 is SGHTA and CDR2 is FQGNSA in the germline V gene. The CDR3 covers 15 residues. J was trimmed by 4 bases and V by 0 bases; bases with no gene match: 4. CDR3 nucleotide sequence: TGTGCCAGCAGCTTAGCGGCGGGAGGGCGGTACGAGCAGTACTTC. It codes for CASSLAAGGRYEQYF.

The chain couples TRBV9 to TRBJ2-7; unclear D gene. V was cut by 2 bases and J by 0 bases, with 9 bases left in between. This CDR3 spans 14 amino acids. CDR1 is SGDLS, CDR2 YYNGEE, per germline. The CDR3: CASSVTWGSYEQYF. DNA of the CDR3: TGTGCCAGCAGCGTTACTTGGGGCTCCTACGAGCAGTACTTC.

The rearrangement uses TRBV28 and TRBJ1-5, with D uncertain. This CDR3 has 13 amino acids. The V end was cut by 3 bases, the J end by 3 bases, with 6 bases between. Germline V CDR1 and CDR2: MDHEN, SYDVKM. The DNA for the CDR3 is TGTGCCAGCAGTTTCGACTCCAATCAGCCCCAGCATTTT. Translating gives CASSFDSNQPQHF.

The chain couples TRBV2 to TRBJ2-1; perhaps D is TRBD1 or TRBD2 (6 bases each). CDR1 SNHLY and CDR2 FYNNEI come from the germline V gene. This CDR3 is 16 amino acids long. Trimming removed 6 bases at V and 0 bases at J, with 15 bases between. CDR3 DNA: TGTGCCAGCAGCGGTGGGGGCGGGGTCTCCTACAATGAGCAGTTCTTC. As protein: CASSGGGGVSYNEQFF.

This chain connects TRBV5-4 to TRBJ2-7; weak D call: TRBD2 (5 bases). Trimming took 4 bases from V and 2 from J, leaving 13 bases between them. CDR3 length: 14 amino acids. CDR1 SGHNT and CDR2 YYREEE come from the germline V gene (reference sequence). The CDR3 here is CASSPGVAPYEQYF. The CDR3 DNA sequence: TGTGCCAGCAGCCCCGGGGTAGCGCCCTACGAGCAGTACTTC.

The CDR3, as DNA: TGTGCCAGCTCACCACCGAGCGGACTAGCGGCCAATGAGCAGTTCTTC. Its protein product is CASSPPSGLAANEQFF. The chain links TRBV18 to TRBJ2-1; 10 bases align to TRBD2. Germline values: CDR1 KGHSH, CDR2 LQKENI. V gave up 0 bases and J gave up 6 bases; unmatched junction bases: 5. This CDR3 is 16 amino acids long.

This chain connects TRBV28 to TRBJ1-1, with D unclear. The CDR3 has 16 residues. CDR1 and CDR2 from the germline V gene are MDHEN and SYDVKM. V lost 6 bases, J lost 4 bases, and 21 bases lay in between. CDR3 DNA: TGTGCCAGCAGGCGATATGTCGGGCGAGGTGGCACTGAAGCTTTCTTT. Its translation: CASRRYVGRGGTEAFF.

This clone was detected once. This sequence joins TRBV5-4 and TRBJ2-7; maybe TRBD1 (6 bases). The CDR3 runs 11 residues. The germline V gene encodes CDR1 SGHNT and CDR2 YYREEE (reference sequence). With 9 bases removed from V and 2 bases from J, the gap between germline ends came to 9 bases. The DNA of the CDR3 is TGTGCCACCCAGGGGACCTACGAGCAGTACTTC. Its protein is CATQGTYEQYF.

The genes are TRBV6-1 and TRBJ2-7, with 9 bases aligning to TRBD2. J lost 0 bases, V lost 4 bases, and 7 bases had no gene match. CDR1 MNHNS and CDR2 SASEGT come from the germline V gene. The CDR3 loop spans 16 amino acids. The CDR3, as DNA: TGTGCCAGCAGTGGAGCTAGCGGGGTCTACTCCTACGAGCAGTACTTC. Protein sequence: CASSGASGVYSYEQYF.

This rearrangement joins TRBV11-3 to TRBJ2-7; no clear D gene. The germline gives CDR1 SGHNT, CDR2 YENEEA. V was trimmed by 2 bases and J by 4 bases, leaving 9 bases between them. This CDR3 is 13 amino acids long. As DNA, the CDR3 is TGTGCCAGCAGCTTATACTCGGATTACGAGCAGTACTTC. As protein: CASSLYSDYEQYF.

This clone was observed once. The chain is built from TRBV5-4 and TRBJ2-7; D is possibly TRBD2 (5 bases). Germline loops: CDR1 SGHNT, CDR2 YYREEE (reference sequence). V gave up 4 bases and J gave up 0 bases, with 8 bases separating them. The CDR3 consists of 13 residues. The DNA for the CDR3 is TGTGCCAGCAGCGGCCGGGACTCCTACGAGCAGTACTTC. Amino acid sequence: CASSGRDSYEQYF.